One and the same sample provided the 28 T cell receptor beta chains below, sequenced in a study of blood T cell repertoires in COVID-19. The method was immunoSEQ multiplex PCR; TCRdb's version includes in-frame clones alone and lacks a portion of them. The repertoire includes roughly 160,000 clones, more than 70% of them detected once, and around an eighth sits in the top ten. Sequencing was done on a sample of peripheral blood. The receptors derive from a man aged 18 to 30 with active or convalescent COVID-19.

This chain connects TRBV11-2 to TRBJ2-2; TRBD2 matches 7 bases. The trim removed 4 bases at V and 7 bases at J, leaving 3 bases unmatched. Per the germline V gene, CDR1 is SGHAT and CDR2 is FQNNGV. This CDR3 region has 13 residues. CDR3 in amino acids: CASSSTSVGELFF. DNA for the CDR3: TGTGCCAGCAGCTCAACTAGCGTCGGGGAGCTGTTTTTT.

This sequence joins TRBV20-1 and TRBJ2-5; no reliable D call. The CDR3 runs to 10 residues. Per germline, CDR1 DFQATT and CDR2 SNEGSKA (reference sequence). V shed 5 bases and J shed 5 bases, with 6 bases lying between them. The CDR3 DNA reads TGCAGTGCTGCCCGGGAGACCCAGTACTTC. It codes for CSAARETQYF.

The genes are TRBV24-1 and TRBJ2-3; no definite D call. The germline V and J ends were trimmed by 3 bases and 4 bases, with 4 bases remaining between them. The CDR3 contains 12 residues. The germline CDR1 and CDR2 sequences are KGHDR and SFDVKD. The CDR3 protein is CATSDTPDTQYF. The CDR3 nucleotides are TGTGCCACCAGTGATACACCAGATACGCAGTATTTT.

In this sample, this clone turned up a few times. The chain carries TRBV6-5 and TRBJ1-2, with 8 bases identical to TRBD1. The CDR3 spans 14 residues. The V segment lost 7 bases and the J segment 3 bases; nucleotides outside the gene matches: 7. Germline CDR1 MNHEY, CDR2 SVGAGI. The CDR3: CASTELGQDYGYTF. The CDR3 nucleotides are TGTGCCAGCACCGAGCTGGGACAGGACTATGGCTACACCTTC.

The count of this clone is one. The chain carries TRBV11-2 and TRBJ1-2; TRBD1 matches at 9 bases. The length of the CDR3 is 17 residues. Germline CDR1 reads SGHAT; CDR2 reads FQNNGV. V gave up 4 bases and J gave up 0 bases; unmatched junction bases: 9. As DNA, the CDR3 is TGTGCCAGCAGCTCTTGGACAGGGGTTAGGGCTAACTATGGCTACACCTTC. Translating gives CASSSWTGVRANYGYTF.

This clone was detected only once. The chain uses TRBV20-1 and TRBJ2-2; D ambiguous. The CDR3 totals 11 residues. Per germline, CDR1 DFQATT and CDR2 SNEGSKA (reference sequence). The V gene lost 5 bases and the J gene lost 5 bases, with 6 bases spanning the gap. As DNA, the CDR3 is TGCAGTGCTTTTTCGACCGGGGAGCTGTTTTTT. This translates into CSAFSTGELFF.

This clone was picked up one time. In nucleotides, the CDR3 is TGTGCCAGCAGTTCCCCGGACTATACCTACGAGCAGTACTTC. It codes for CASSSPDYTYEQYF. The V and J genes are TRBV28 and TRBJ2-7, with D possibly being TRBD2 (6 bases). The CDR3 totals 14 residues. Germline-derived CDR1 and CDR2 are MDHEN and SYDVKM. Trimming took 4 bases from V and 2 from J, leaving 12 bases between them.

The chain employs TRBV27 and TRBJ2-6, with TRBD1 matching 10 bases. Germline-derived CDR1 and CDR2 are MNHEY and SMNVEV (reference sequence). V was clipped by 4 bases and J by 2 bases; unmatched bases: 2. This CDR3 comprises 16 residues. The chain's CDR3 is CASSSGTGAGANVLTF. CDR3 coding DNA: TGTGCCAGCAGTTCGGGGACAGGGGCTGGGGCCAACGTCCTGACTTTC.

This chain uses TRBV6-2 or TRBV6-3 with TRBJ2-7; D ambiguous. Germline CDR1 and CDR2: MNHEY and SVGEGT. Trimming pared 4 bases from V and 3 bases from J, leaving 7 bases between. There are 12 residues in the CDR3. CDR3 residues: CASSSSHYEQYF. The CDR3 DNA reads as TGTGCCAGCAGTTCATCCCACTACGAGCAGTACTTC.

The rearrangement uses TRBV3-1 (or the pseudogene TRBV3-2) and TRBJ2-3; D call uncertain. The V end lost 0 bases, the J end lost 9 bases, and 7 bases lay between the germline ends. Germline CDR1 LGHDT, CDR2 YNNKEL (reference sequence). This CDR3 spans 12 amino acids. In DNA form, the CDR3 reads TGTGCCAGCAGCCAAGAACAGATGACGCAGTATTTT. Amino acid sequence: CASSQEQMTQYF.

V gene TRBV15 combines with J gene TRBJ2-3, with 9 bases fitting TRBD2. This CDR3 has 16 amino acids. The V gene end was trimmed by 5 bases and the J gene end by 2 bases; junction bases not matched to a gene: 8. Germline V CDR1 and CDR2: LNHNV, YYDKDF (reference sequence). This chain's CDR3 is CATSGGRGGHTDTQYF. The CDR3 coding sequence is TGTGCCACCAGCGGGGGGCGGGGGGGCCACACAGATACGCAGTATTTT.

The chain links TRBV7-2 to TRBJ2-1, with TRBD2 matching 9 bases. The V gene's germline CDR1 is SGHTA and CDR2 FQGNSA. V was pared by 2 bases and J by 5 bases, with 1 base of the junction left unmatched. The CDR3 sequence is 14 residues long. The CDR3 region has the DNA TGTGCCAGCAGCTTACTAGCGGGACACAATGAGCAGTTCTTC. Its translation is CASSLLAGHNEQFF.

This clone was seen only a few times. The gene calls are TRBV3-1 (or the pseudogene TRBV3-2) and TRBJ2-1, with 7 bases identical to TRBD2. With V trimmed by 7 bases and J by 2 bases, 5 bases remained unmatched. This CDR3 is 14 amino acids long. CDR1 and CDR2 from the germline V gene are LGHDT and YNNKEL (reference sequence). The CDR3 DNA reads as TGTGCCAGCAATGGGGGGACTACCTACAATGAGCAGTTCTTC. This sequence encodes CASNGGTTYNEQFF.

The chain links TRBV21-1 to TRBJ2-2; TRBD2 was called by the table and not checked on the DNA. TRBV21-1 is a pseudogene. The CDR3 length is 17 residues. CDR3 region: CASSKVVRDYNTGELFF. The CDR3 DNA sequence: TGTGCCAGCAGCAAGGTTGTCCGGGACTACAACACCGGGGAGCTGTTTTTT.

The J gene is TRBJ2-7, the V gene TRBV30, with TRBD2 matching 7 bases. The germline CDR1 and CDR2 sequences are GTSNPN and SVGIG (reference sequence). With V trimmed by 2 bases and J by 3 bases, 7 bases remained unmatched. There are 14 residues in the CDR3. CDR3 coding DNA: TGTGCCTGGAGTCACACTAGCGTCGGCTACGAGCAGTACTTC. Protein: CAWSHTSVGYEQYF.

This clone was observed a handful of times. The V and J genes are TRBV11-2 and TRBJ2-1; 12 nucleotides line up with TRBD1. J gave up 6 bases and V 5 bases, and 11 bases lay outside the gene matches. The CDR3 consists of 17 residues. CDR1 SGHAT and CDR2 FQNNGV come from the germline V gene. Written as DNA, the CDR3 is TGTGCCAGCAGCCATTATTTCGGGACAGGGGGCCGCAATGAGCAGTTCTTC. Its protein is CASSHYFGTGGRNEQFF.

This clone has only a few counts. The V gene is TRBV5-6, the J gene TRBJ2-7, with a tentative D call TRBD1 (6 bases). This CDR3 comprises 18 residues. V lost 1 base to trimming and J lost 0 bases, with 20 bases between them. Looked up from germline, CDR1 is SGHDT and CDR2 is YYEEEE. CDR3 DNA: TGTGCCAGCAGCTTGCCTACAGGGCGTGGTGGGAGCTCCTACGAGCAGTACTTC. This encodes CASSLPTGRGGSSYEQYF.

The CDR3 DNA reads TGTGCCAGCAGCTTAATGGGACAGGGATACAATCAGCCCCAGCATTTT. This encodes CASSLMGQGYNQPQHF. This chain joins TRBV7-8 and TRBJ1-5; TRBD1 matches 9 bases. V shed 2 bases, J shed 3 bases, and the junction held 5 bases outside the gene matches. The CDR3 extends over 16 amino acids. The germline V gene has CDR1 SGHVS and CDR2 FQNEAQ. The full variable domain, with the rest looked up from reference TRBV7-8 and TRBJ1-5, is GAGVSQSPRYKVAKRGQDVALRCDPISGHVSLFWYQQALGQGPEFLTYFQNEAQLDKSGLPSDRFFAERPEGSVSTLKIQRTQQEDSAVYLCASSLMGQGYNQPQHFGDGTRLSIL.

The chain carries TRBV29-1 and TRBJ2-7; 9 bases match TRBD2. This CDR3 is built from 12 residues. The V segment lost 4 bases and the J segment 4 bases; nucleotides outside the gene matches: 2. Germline V gene sequence: CDR1 SQVTM, CDR2 ANQGSEA. In nucleotides, the CDR3 is TGCAGCGTTGCCAGCGGGGGGTACGAGCAGTACTTC. It encodes CSVASGGYEQYF.

This clone has only one observation. The V call is TRBV9, the J call TRBJ1-1; 8 bases map to TRBD1. Trimming cost V 3 bases and J 1 base; bases outside gene matches: 5. Germline CDR1 and CDR2: SGDLS and YYNGEE. The CDR3 spans 15 residues. This chain's CDR3 is CASSARGQENTEAFF. The CDR3 DNA follows: TGTGCCAGCAGCGCTAGGGGACAGGAGAACACTGAAGCTTTCTTT.

This chain links TRBV28 with TRBJ1-4; D remains ambiguous. The germline V and J ends were trimmed by 3 bases and 3 bases, with 17 bases remaining between them. CDR1 is MDHEN and CDR2 is SYDVKM in the germline V gene. The CDR3 is 17 residues long. The CDR3 DNA follows: TGTGCCAGCAGTTTTTCACCTATTCAGGCCTCTAATGAAAAACTGTTTTTT. Protein product: CASSFSPIQASNEKLFF.

J is TRBJ1-1 and V is TRBV7-2; D unclear. The CDR3 runs to 13 residues. Germline values: CDR1 SGHTA, CDR2 FQGNSA. Between the trimmed V and J ends, which lost 1 base and 11 bases, there was a span of 14 bases. This CDR3 is CASSLDVNRSAFF. In DNA, the CDR3 is TGTGCCAGCAGCTTAGACGTGAACAGATCCGCTTTCTTT.

The J gene is TRBJ2-1, the V gene TRBV11-2, with 11 nucleotides matching TRBD2. Germline-derived CDR1 and CDR2 are SGHAT and FQNNGV. CDR3 length equals 17 residues. The V and J ends lost 3 bases and 7 bases, in that order; junction bases with no gene match: 11. The CDR3 sequence: CASSFVVAGGPGNEQFF. In nucleotides, the CDR3 is TGTGCCAGCAGCTTTGTGGTAGCGGGGGGGCCGGGGAATGAGCAGTTCTTC.

The sample holds one count of this clone. The rearrangement uses TRBV30 and TRBJ2-5; 11 bases fit TRBD2. This CDR3 contains 13 residues. V shed 4 bases and J 5 bases; nucleotides not matched to a gene: 3. The germline V gene encodes CDR1 GTSNPN and CDR2 SVGIG (reference sequence). Written as DNA, the CDR3 is TGTGCCTGGACGGGACTAGCGGCGGAGACCCAGTACTTC. Its translation is CAWTGLAAETQYF.

V and J are TRBV11-1 and TRBJ2-1; the match to TRBD2 covers 7 bases. The CDR3 runs 15 residues. V shed 3 bases, J shed 4 bases, and the junction held 6 bases outside the gene matches. CDR1 and CDR2 (germline): SGHAT, FQDESV (reference sequence). The CDR3 protein is CASSFLRGRYNEQFF. CDR3 sequence (DNA): TGTGCCAGCAGCTTCTTGCGCGGGAGATACAATGAGCAGTTCTTC.

The chain recombines TRBV5-6 with TRBJ1-4; D possibly corresponds to TRBD1 (6 bases). Germline assignment: CDR1 SGHDT and CDR2 YYEEEE. The V end lost 0 bases, the J end lost 7 bases, and 16 bases lay between the germline ends. The CDR3 extends over 16 amino acids. CDR3 coding DNA: TGTGCCAGCAGCTTGGTTCTAGGGCAGGGGCCTGAAAAACTGTTTTTT. It yields the protein CASSLVLGQGPEKLFF.

The J gene is TRBJ2-7, the V gene TRBV2; TRBD2 matches 9 bases. In germline, CDR1 is SNHLY, CDR2 FYNNEI. This CDR3 is 13 amino acids long. The V segment lost 6 bases and the J segment 7 bases; nucleotides outside the gene matches: 7. The CDR3 sequence is CASRKLAGPEQYF. DNA of the CDR3: TGTGCCAGCAGGAAACTAGCGGGTCCAGAGCAGTACTTC.

The V and J genes are TRBV7-9 and TRBJ2-2; 10 nucleotides agree with TRBD1. V shed 0 bases and J 6 bases; nucleotides not matched to a gene: 4. The CDR3 spans 16 residues. The germline V gene encodes CDR1 SEHNR and CDR2 FQNEAQ (reference sequence). For the CDR3, the DNA is TGTGCCAGCAGCTTAGCCCCGGGACAGGGGCCCGGGGAGCTGTTTTTT. Amino acid sequence: CASSLAPGQGPGELFF. The full variable domain, with the rest looked up from reference TRBV7-9 and TRBJ2-2, is DTGVSQNPRHKITKRGQNVTFRCDPISEHNRLYWYRQTLGQGPEFLTYFQNEAQLEKSRLLSDRFSAERPKGSFSTLEIQRTEQGDSAMYLCASSLAPGQGPGELFFGEGSRLTVL.